These 21 T cell receptor beta chains share one sample of origin, sequenced in a study of OX40 agonist ivuxolimab in advanced cancers. Measured with immunoSEQ multiplex PCR; TCRdb has only the in-frame clones, and not every one. The sample lists nearly 25,000 clones; approximately 91% were seen once. The specimen was CD4+ or CD8+ T cells sorted from blood, collected in a trial of the OX40 agonist ivuxolimab. These receptors came from an adult with an advanced solid tumor such as melanoma, head and neck, liver or kidney cancer.

The chain combines TRBV9 with TRBJ1-4; TRBD1 is a possible D gene (5 bases). With 2 bases removed from V and 5 bases from J, the gap between germline ends came to 13 bases. Germline CDR1 and CDR2: SGDLS and YYNGEE. CDR3 length: 15 residues. The DNA for the CDR3 is TGTGCCAGCAGCGTCCAGGACACCGTAAATGAAAAACTGTTTTTT. Amino acid sequence: CASSVQDTVNEKLFF.

The V gene is TRBV5-5, the J gene TRBJ2-1; D is possibly TRBD2 (6 bases). Germline loops: CDR1 SGHKS, CDR2 YYEKEE (reference sequence). Trimming removed 4 bases from V and 2 bases from J, with 16 bases in between. The CDR3 extends over 16 amino acids. CDR3 nucleotide sequence: TGTGCCAGCAGCCCGGTTCGGGACTTAACCTACAATGAGCAGTTCTTC. Protein product: CASSPVRDLTYNEQFF. Looking up the rest from reference TRBV5-5 and TRBJ2-1 gives the full variable domain: DAGVTQSPTHLIKTRGQQVTLRCSPISGHKSVSWYQQVLGQGPQFIFQYYEKEERGRGNFPDRFSARQFPNYSSELNVNALLLGDSALYLCASSPVRDLTYNEQFFGPGTRLTVL.

The V call is TRBV29-1, the J call TRBJ2-1; 12 bases fit TRBD2. From germline, CDR1 is SQVTM and CDR2 ANQGSEA. V shed 2 bases, J shed 6 bases, and the junction held 17 bases outside the gene matches. CDR3 length: 19 amino acids. The CDR3 DNA sequence: TGCAGCGTTGAATTCTGGGCTAGCGGGGGGGCTTCCTTTGTCAATGAGCAGTTCTTC. This encodes CSVEFWASGGASFVNEQFF.

This chain joins TRBV19 and TRBJ1-2, with 12 nucleotides matching TRBD1. The CDR3 has 15 amino acids. Germline CDR1 is LNHDA and CDR2 is SQIVND (reference sequence). Germline trimming cut 5 bases from V and 8 bases from J; bases unmatched to any gene: 9. The CDR3 region has the DNA TGTGCCAGTAGTTTCGGTGGGGACAGGGGGCACGGCTACACCTTC. Encoded protein: CASSFGGDRGHGYTF.

V and J are TRBV4-3 and TRBJ1-2; TRBD1 is a possible D gene (5 bases). Looked up from germline, CDR1 is LGHNA and CDR2 is YSLEER. CDR3 size: 15 residues. V dropped 3 bases and J dropped 4 bases, with 15 bases sitting between them. In DNA, the CDR3 is TGCGCCAGCAGCCAGTTTAGGGGCGCCGGCTATGGCTACACCTTC. Its protein is CASSQFRGAGYGYTF.

The CDR3 region has the DNA TGCGCCAGCAGCCTCGCTGCGTTCCGGGACAGAGGCGAAAAACTGTTTTTT. Translated, it gives CASSLAAFRDRGEKLFF. The chain has TRBV5-1 and TRBJ1-4; 7 nucleotides align to TRBD1. The V segment lost 4 bases and the J segment 8 bases; nucleotides outside the gene matches: 17. Germline values: CDR1 SGHRS, CDR2 YFSETQ. The CDR3 has 17 amino acids.

The V call is TRBV5-1, the J call TRBJ2-1; weak D call: TRBD2 (6 bases). Germline values: CDR1 SGHRS, CDR2 YFSETQ. The CDR3 is 14 amino acids. V was clipped by 1 base and J by 6 bases, with 11 bases between them. CDR3 bases: TGCGCCAGCAGCTTGCGCACTAGCAGCAATGAGCAGTTCTTC. As protein: CASSLRTSSNEQFF. The variable domain in full, completed from reference TRBV5-1 and TRBJ2-1, reads KAGVTQTPRYLIKTRGQQVTLSCSPISGHRSVSWYQQTPGQGLQFLFEYFSETQRNKGNFPGRFSGRQFSNSRSEMNVSTLELGDSALYLCASSLRTSSNEQFFGPGTRLTVL.

The chain joins TRBV7-2 to TRBJ2-5; D is undetermined. The J call may be incorrect, as the DNA end agrees better with TRBJ2-7. Germline CDR1 and CDR2: SGHTA and FQGNSA. The CDR3 totals 15 residues. CDR3 DNA: TGTGCCAGCAGCTACGACTCTACGAGCTCCTACGAGCAGTACTTC. This encodes CASSYDSTSSYEQYF.

The chain joins TRBV9 to TRBJ1-2, with TRBD1 matching over 7 bases. Germline-derived CDR1 and CDR2 are SGDLS and YYNGEE. CDR3 length: 16 residues. V lost 4 bases and J lost 3; bases outside the gene matches: 12. CDR3 sequence: CASSHSNMTGYYGYTF. Here the CDR3 DNA reads TGTGCCAGCAGCCATTCAAATATGACAGGGTACTATGGCTACACCTTC. Full variable domain (remainder filled in from reference TRBV9 and TRBJ1-2): DSGVTQTPKHLITATGQRVTLRCSPRSGDLSVYWYQQSLDQGLQFLIQYYNGEERAKGNILERFSAQQFPDLHSELNLSSLELGDSALYFCASSHSNMTGYYGYTFGSGTRLTVV.

The rearrangement joins TRBV6-5 to TRBJ2-1, with 12 positions matching TRBD2. CDR3 length: 16 amino acids. The ends lost 2 bases at V and 2 bases at J; junction bases unmatched: 1. Germline CDR1 reads MNHEY; CDR2 reads SVGAGI. CDR3 DNA sequence: TGTGCCAGCAGTTACAGGACTAGCGGGACCTACAATGAGCAGTTCTTC. Protein sequence: CASSYRTSGTYNEQFF.

The genes are TRBV4-2 and TRBJ2-7; no clear D. Germline-derived CDR1 and CDR2 are LGHNA and YNFKEQ. This CDR3 spans 13 amino acids. Between the trimmed V and J ends, which lost 1 base and 2 bases, there was a span of 6 bases. The CDR3 here is CASSQAFAYEQYF. The CDR3 region has the DNA TGTGCCAGCAGCCAAGCCTTTGCCTACGAGCAGTACTTC.

DNA of the CDR3: TGTGCCAGCAGCTTAGGGTCAGTGTACAATGAGCAGTTCTTC. The encoded protein is CASSLGSVYNEQFF. The J gene is TRBJ2-1, the V gene TRBV7-2; unclear D gene. This CDR3 spans 14 amino acids. V was shortened by 1 base and J by 4 bases, with 8 bases between the two germline ends. CDR1 SGHTA and CDR2 FQGNSA come from the germline V gene.

The CDR3 sequence: CASSLGSSQETQYF. The CDR3 DNA is TGCGCCAGCAGCTTGGGGAGTTCCCAAGAGACCCAGTACTTC. This chain joins TRBV5-1 and TRBJ2-5; no clear D gene. The CDR3 is 14 residues long. From germline, CDR1 is SGHRS and CDR2 YFSETQ. Trimming cost V 0 bases and J 1 base, with 7 bases left between them.

The CDR3 coding sequence is TGTGCCAGTAGGCACAGGGCCATGAACACTGAAGCTTTCTTT. This encodes CASRHRAMNTEAFF. The chain is built from TRBV19 and TRBJ1-1; TRBD1 might be the D (6 bases). V dropped 6 bases and J dropped 0 bases, with 11 bases sitting between them. The CDR3 covers 14 residues. Germline V CDR1 and CDR2: LNHDA, SQIVND (reference sequence).

This clone was counted a single time. The chain combines TRBV6-6 with TRBJ2-7, with 8 nucleotides matching TRBD2. The V gene end was trimmed by 0 bases and the J gene end by 2 bases; junction bases not matched to a gene: 6. CDR1 and CDR2 from the germline V gene are MNHNY and SVGAGI (reference sequence). The CDR3 runs 16 residues. The DNA for the CDR3 is TGTGCCAGCAGTTACTCATTTCTAGCGGGTACCTACGAGCAGTACTTC. Its translation: CASSYSFLAGTYEQYF.

With respect to this clone: The junction shows a germline mismatch at one end, possibly a read error. The chain carries TRBV7-7 and TRBJ2-1; a possible D gene is TRBD2 (6 bases). Germline CDR1 SSHAT, CDR2 FNYEAQ (reference sequence). The CDR3 has 18 residues. CDR3 DNA: TGTGCTAGCAGCTCCTTTCCTCCCGGGACTCCCCTTGCCAATGAGCAGTTCTTC. Translated, it gives CASSSFPPGTPLANEQFF.

The rearrangement uses TRBV12-1 and TRBJ1-4; the table's TRBD1 call for D was not verified on the DNA. TRBV12-1 is a pseudogene segment. The length of the CDR3 is 21 residues. This CDR3 reads CASSFGPRDRGFWKPNEKLFF. As DNA, the CDR3 is TGTGCCAGCAGCTTTGGCCCCCGGGACAGGGGGTTTTGGAAACCTAATGAAAAACTGTTTTTT.

V usage is TRBV27 and J usage is TRBJ2-5, with 9 bases that match TRBD1. The DNA end is a closer match to TRBJ2-7, so the J assignment may be wrong. The CDR3 has 16 amino acids. The V gene's germline CDR1 is MNHEY and CDR2 SMNVEV (reference sequence). The CDR3 DNA reads TGTGCCAGCAGTTTAAGCGGGGAGGACAGGGGCCACGAGCAGTACTTC. Translating it yields CASSLSGEDRGHEQYF.

The chain uses TRBV2 and TRBJ2-7; D perhaps matches TRBD1 (5 bases). CDR3 size: 14 residues. Trimming shortened V by 7 bases and J by 7 bases, and 20 bases separated the two germline ends. The germline gives CDR1 SNHLY, CDR2 FYNNEI. As DNA, the CDR3 is TGTGCCAGCAATTCTCTTAGGGGTCCTGGGGAGCAGTACTTC. Its translation is CASNSLRGPGEQYF.

The genes are TRBV4-3 and TRBJ2-3, with D unresolved. Germline V gene data show CDR1 as LGHNA and CDR2 as YSLEER. This CDR3 contains 13 residues. Trimming took off 4 bases at V and 0 bases at J, with 5 bases between the two ends. In DNA form, the CDR3 reads TGCGCCAGCAGCCCCGACAGCACAGATACGCAGTATTTT. Amino acids: CASSPDSTDTQYF.

CDR3 amino acids: CASSPLVDTQYF. The DNA of the CDR3 is TGTGCCAGCTCACCATTGGTAGATACGCAGTATTTT. V is TRBV18 and J is TRBJ2-3; D gene uncertain. Trimming took 2 bases from V and 5 from J, leaving 5 bases between them. Germline assignment: CDR1 KGHSH and CDR2 LQKENI. This CDR3 spans 12 amino acids.